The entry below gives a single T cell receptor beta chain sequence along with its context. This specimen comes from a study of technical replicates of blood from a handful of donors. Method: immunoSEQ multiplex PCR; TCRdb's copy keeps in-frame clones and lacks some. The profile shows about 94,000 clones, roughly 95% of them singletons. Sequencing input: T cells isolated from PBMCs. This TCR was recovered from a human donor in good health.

The CDR3 DNA sequence: TGTGCCAGTAGGCCTAGAACTAGCGGGGGGGCCTCCAATGAGCAGTTCTTC. Translated, it gives CASRPRTSGGASNEQFF. This chain joins TRBV19 and TRBJ2-1, with 13 bases lining up with TRBD2. The V gene's germline CDR1 is LNHDA and CDR2 SQIVND (reference sequence). CDR3 length equals 17 residues. V lost 6 bases, J lost 6 bases, and 11 bases stayed unmatched.